This TCR beta chain was sequenced during a study of T cell repertoires in cytomegalovirus infection. The overall study: Peptides in the study included HLA-C-restricted and HLA-B-restricted CMV epitopes. It was the public TCR beta signatures that indicated both CMV infection and matching HLA type. Overall study results and limits: CMV carriers having the relevant HLA were flagged by cumulative public TCR beta family frequency. Dominant in the ex vivo response were TCR beta clonotypes restricted by HLA-C and specific for CMV.

MiXCR was run by TCRdb on the reads, yielding one entry per CDR3 protein. This table holds some 940,000 distinct CDR3 sequences, under 40% found once. Germline V gene sequence: CDR1 MNHNS, CDR2 SASEGT. With 7 bases removed from V and 0 bases from J, the gap between germline ends came to 8 bases. The CDR3 is made up of 13 amino acids. A remark on this clonotype: Its specificity is unknown.

This clonotype was sampled from a human donor in good health (CMV status not recorded). Some clones in this sample may be carry-over from other donors' samples. This chain joins TRBV6-1 and TRBJ2-3, with D perhaps matching TRBD1 (5 bases). Sequencing was performed on cultured CD8+ T cells from PBMCs, taken from culture after CMV antigen stimulation. CDR3 protein: CASITGSTDTQYF. In DNA, the CDR3 is TGTGCCAGCATCACAGGTAGCACAGATACGCAGTATTTT.